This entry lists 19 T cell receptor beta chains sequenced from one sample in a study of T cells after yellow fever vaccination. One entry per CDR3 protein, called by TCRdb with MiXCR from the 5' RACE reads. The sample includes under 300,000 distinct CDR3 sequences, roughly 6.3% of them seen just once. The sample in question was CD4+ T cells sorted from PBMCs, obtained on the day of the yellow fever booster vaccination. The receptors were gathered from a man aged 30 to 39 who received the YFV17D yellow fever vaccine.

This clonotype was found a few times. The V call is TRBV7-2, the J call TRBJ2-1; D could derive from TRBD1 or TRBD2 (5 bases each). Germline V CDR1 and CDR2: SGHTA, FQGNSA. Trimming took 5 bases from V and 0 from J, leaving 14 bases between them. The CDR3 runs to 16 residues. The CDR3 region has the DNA TGTGCCAGCAGCGTGGCCGGGACCAACTCCTACAATGAGCAGTTCTTC. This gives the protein CASSVAGTNSYNEQFF.

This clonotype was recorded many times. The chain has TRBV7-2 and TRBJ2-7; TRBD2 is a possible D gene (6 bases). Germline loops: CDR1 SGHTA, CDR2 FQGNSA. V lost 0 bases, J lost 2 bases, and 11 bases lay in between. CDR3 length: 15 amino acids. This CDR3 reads CASSLALGRTYEQYF. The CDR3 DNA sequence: TGTGCCAGCAGCTTAGCTTTAGGGAGGACCTACGAGCAGTACTTC.

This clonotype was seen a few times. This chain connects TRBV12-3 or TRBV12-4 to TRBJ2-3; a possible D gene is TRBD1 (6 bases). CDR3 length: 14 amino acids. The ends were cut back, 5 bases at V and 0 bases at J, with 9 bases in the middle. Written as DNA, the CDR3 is TGTGCCAGCAGTCGGGACACTAGCACAGATACGCAGTATTTT. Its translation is CASSRDTSTDTQYF.

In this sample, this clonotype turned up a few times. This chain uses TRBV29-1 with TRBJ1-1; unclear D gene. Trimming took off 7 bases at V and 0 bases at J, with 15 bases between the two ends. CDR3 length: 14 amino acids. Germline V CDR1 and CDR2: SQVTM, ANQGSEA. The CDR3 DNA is TGCAGCGGAATCCGGGGTCCCTTGAACACTGAAGCTTTCTTT. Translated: CSGIRGPLNTEAFF.

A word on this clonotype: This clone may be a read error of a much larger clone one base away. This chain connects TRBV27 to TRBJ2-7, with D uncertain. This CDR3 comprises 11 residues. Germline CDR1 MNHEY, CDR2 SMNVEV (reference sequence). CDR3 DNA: TGTGCCAACAGTTCTTCATGGCAGATGTACTTC. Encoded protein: CANSSSWQMYF.

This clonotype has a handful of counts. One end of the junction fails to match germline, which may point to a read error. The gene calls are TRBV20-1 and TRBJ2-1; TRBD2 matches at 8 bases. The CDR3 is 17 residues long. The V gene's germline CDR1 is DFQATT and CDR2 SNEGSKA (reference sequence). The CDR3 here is CCAREFGLAGNYGEQFF. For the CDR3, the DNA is TGCTGTGCTAGGGAGTTTGGACTAGCCGGTAATTATGGTGAGCAGTTCTTC.

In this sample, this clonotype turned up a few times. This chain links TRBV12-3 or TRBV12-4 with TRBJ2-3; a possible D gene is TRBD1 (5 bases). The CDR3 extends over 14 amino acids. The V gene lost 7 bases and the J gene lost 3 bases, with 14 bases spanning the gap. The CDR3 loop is CASTPGGATDTQYF. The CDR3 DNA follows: TGTGCCAGCACCCCGGGTGGGGCAACAGATACGCAGTATTTT.

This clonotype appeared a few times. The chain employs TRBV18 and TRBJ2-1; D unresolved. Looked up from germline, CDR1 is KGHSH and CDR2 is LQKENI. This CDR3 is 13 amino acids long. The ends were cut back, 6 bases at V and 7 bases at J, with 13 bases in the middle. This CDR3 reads CASSTQLRNEQFF. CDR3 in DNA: TGTGCCAGCTCGACACAGCTCCGAAATGAGCAGTTCTTC. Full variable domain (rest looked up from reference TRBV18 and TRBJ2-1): NAGVMQNPRHLVRRRGQEARLRCSPMKGHSHVYWYRQLPEEGLKFMVYLQKENIIDESGMPKERFSAEFPKEGPSILRIQQVVRGDSAAYFCASSTQLRNEQFFGPGTRLTVL.

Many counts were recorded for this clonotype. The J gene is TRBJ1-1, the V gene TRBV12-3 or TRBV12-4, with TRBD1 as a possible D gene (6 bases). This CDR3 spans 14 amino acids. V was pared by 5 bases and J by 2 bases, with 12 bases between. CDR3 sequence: CASSEGQINTEAFF. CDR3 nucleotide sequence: TGTGCCAGCAGTGAAGGACAGATAAACACTGAAGCTTTCTTT.

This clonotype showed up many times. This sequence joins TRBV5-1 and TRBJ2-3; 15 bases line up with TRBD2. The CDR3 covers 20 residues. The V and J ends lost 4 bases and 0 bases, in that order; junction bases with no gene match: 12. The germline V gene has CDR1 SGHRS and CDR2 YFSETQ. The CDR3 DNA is TGCGCCAGCAGCGTACCGTGGACTAGCGGGAGGGCCGAAAGCACAGATACGCAGTATTTT. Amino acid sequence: CASSVPWTSGRAESTDTQYF.

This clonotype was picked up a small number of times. The CDR3 region is CATLGGGAAEETQYF. The CDR3 DNA follows: TGTGCTACCTTAGGGGGGGGGGCCGCGGAAGAGACCCAGTACTTC. The chain has TRBV6-5 and TRBJ2-5, with TRBD2 as a possible D gene (7 bases). This CDR3 comprises 15 residues. Germline V gene lookup returns CDR1 MNHEY and CDR2 SVGAGI.

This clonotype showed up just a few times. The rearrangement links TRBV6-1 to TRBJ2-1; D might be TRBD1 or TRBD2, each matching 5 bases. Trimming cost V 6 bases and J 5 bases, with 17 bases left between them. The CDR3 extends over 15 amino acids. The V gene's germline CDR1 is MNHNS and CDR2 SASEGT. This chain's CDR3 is CASSISGTEHNEQFF. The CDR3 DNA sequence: TGTGCCAGCAGCATATCCGGGACGGAACACAATGAGCAGTTCTTC.

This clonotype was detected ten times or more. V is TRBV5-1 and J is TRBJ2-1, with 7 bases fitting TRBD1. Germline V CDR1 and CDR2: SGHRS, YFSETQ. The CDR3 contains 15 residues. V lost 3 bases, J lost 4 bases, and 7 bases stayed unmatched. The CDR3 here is CASSSGAGGYNEQFF. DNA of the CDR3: TGCGCCAGCAGCTCCGGGGCAGGGGGATACAATGAGCAGTTCTTC.

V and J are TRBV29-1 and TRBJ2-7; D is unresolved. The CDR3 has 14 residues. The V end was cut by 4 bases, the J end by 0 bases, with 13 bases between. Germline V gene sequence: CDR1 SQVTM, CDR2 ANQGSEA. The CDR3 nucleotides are TGCAGCGTTGCAACAGTGGGGTTCTCCTACGAGCAGTACTTC. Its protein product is CSVATVGFSYEQYF.

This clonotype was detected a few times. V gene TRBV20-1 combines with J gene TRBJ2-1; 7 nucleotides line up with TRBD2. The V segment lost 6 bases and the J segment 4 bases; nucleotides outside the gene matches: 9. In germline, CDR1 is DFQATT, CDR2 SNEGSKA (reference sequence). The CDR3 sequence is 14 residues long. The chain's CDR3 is CSAAYSGPYNEQFF. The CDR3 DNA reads TGCAGTGCAGCTTATAGCGGGCCGTACAATGAGCAGTTCTTC.

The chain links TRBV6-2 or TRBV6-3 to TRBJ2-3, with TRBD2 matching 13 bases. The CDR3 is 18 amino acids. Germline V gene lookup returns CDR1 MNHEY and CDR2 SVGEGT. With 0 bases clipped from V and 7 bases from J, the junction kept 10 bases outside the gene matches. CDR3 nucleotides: TGTGCCAGCAGTTACTCGGGACTAGCGGGAAGTCTCGGTTATACGCAGTATTTT. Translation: CASSYSGLAGSLGYTQYF.

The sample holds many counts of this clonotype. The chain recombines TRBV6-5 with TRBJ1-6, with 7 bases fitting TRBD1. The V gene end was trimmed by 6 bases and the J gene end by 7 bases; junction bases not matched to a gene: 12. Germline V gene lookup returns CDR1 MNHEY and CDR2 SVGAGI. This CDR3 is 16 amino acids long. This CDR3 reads CASSLVQGVGNSPLHF. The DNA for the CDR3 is TGTGCCAGCAGCCTAGTGCAGGGGGTTGGGAATTCACCCCTCCACTTT.

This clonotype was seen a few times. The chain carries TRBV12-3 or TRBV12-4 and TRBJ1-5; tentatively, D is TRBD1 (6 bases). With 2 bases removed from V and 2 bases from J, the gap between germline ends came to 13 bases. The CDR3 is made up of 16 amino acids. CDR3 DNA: TGTGCCAGCAGTTTAAGTCCGGGGGCAGGCAATCAGCCCCAGCATTTT. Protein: CASSLSPGAGNQPQHF.

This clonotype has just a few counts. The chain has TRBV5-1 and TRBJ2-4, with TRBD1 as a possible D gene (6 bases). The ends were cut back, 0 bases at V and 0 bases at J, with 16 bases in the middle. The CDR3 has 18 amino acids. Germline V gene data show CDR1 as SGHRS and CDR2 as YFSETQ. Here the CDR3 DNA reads TGCGCCAGCAGCTTGGGGAATCAGGGGAATCTAGCCAAAAACATTCAGTACTTC. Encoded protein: CASSLGNQGNLAKNIQYF.